The 22 T cell receptor beta chains below come from one sample, sequenced in a study of vaccination effects on CD4 cells after COVID-19. Antigen-specific CD4+ T cells expanded by the ViraFEST assay with viral peptide pools were then sequenced. Culturing for 9 to 10 days preceded CD4+ T cell isolation. Vaccine recipients, nucleocapsid antibody negative, had no prior SARS-CoV-2 infection. Libraries were prepared by immunoSEQ multiplex PCR; TCRdb keeps only in-frame clonotypes and omits some of them. This sample carries about 21,000 clones, around 70% of them seen once, and the ten largest clones take roughly 25%. The antigens for these receptors are not known. The sample was CD4+ T cells from PBMCs cultured with HCoV-NL63 spike peptides, taken before COVID-19 vaccination. These receptors were obtained from a human donor who received a COVID-19 vaccine.

The chain couples TRBV7-2 to TRBJ2-3; D may correspond to TRBD1 or TRBD2 (5 bases each). The V end was cut by 1 base, the J end by 6 bases, with 14 bases between. The germline V gene has CDR1 SGHTA and CDR2 FQGNSA. The CDR3 spans 15 residues. CDR3 DNA sequence: TGTGCCAGCAGCTTAGTGGCTAACGGGGCGGATACGCAGTATTTT. This encodes CASSLVANGADTQYF.

V usage is TRBV24-1 and J usage is TRBJ2-1; 13 bases map to TRBD2. Germline assignment: CDR1 KGHDR and CDR2 SFDVKD. V lost 2 bases and J lost 6; bases outside the gene matches: 3. This CDR3 region has 16 residues. The CDR3 DNA is TGTGCCACCAGTGATTCCCGGACTAGCGGGAGCAATGAGCAGTTCTTC. Protein product: CATSDSRTSGSNEQFF.

The chain uses TRBV10-3 and TRBJ2-2; no firm D call. The CDR3 spans 17 residues. Germline lookup yields CDR1 ENHRY and CDR2 SYGVKD. Trimming stripped 6 bases from V and 2 bases from J, with 19 bases between. The CDR3 DNA reads TGTGCCATCAGCAAGACAAAGGCCGGAATCAACACCGGGGAGCTGTTTTTT. It translates to CAISKTKAGINTGELFF.

The chain is built from TRBV29-1 and TRBJ2-1; D unresolved. The V end was cut by 4 bases, the J end by 6 bases, with 4 bases between. In germline, CDR1 is SQVTM, CDR2 ANQGSEA. The CDR3 is 10 residues long. CDR3 sequence: CSVGLNEQFF. The DNA of the CDR3 is TGCAGCGTTGGGCTCAATGAGCAGTTCTTC.

In its sample, this clone was seen a few times. The CDR3: CASSIGNTQYF. CDR3 nucleotides: TGTGCCAGCAGCATCGGGAATACGCAGTATTTT. The rearrangement links TRBV6-5 to TRBJ2-3, with TRBD2 as a possible D gene (5 bases). V shed 6 bases and J shed 7 bases, with 8 bases lying between them. The germline V gene has CDR1 MNHEY and CDR2 SVGAGI. CDR3 length: 11 residues.

There are a few counts of this clone. Within the sample, other DNA sequences also encode this same CDR3. The rearrangement uses TRBV7-2 and TRBJ1-4, with D unresolved. CDR1 is SGHTA and CDR2 is FQGNSA in the germline V gene. The CDR3 covers 13 residues. The V end was cut by 1 base, the J end by 4 bases, with 4 bases between. The CDR3 DNA is TGTGCCAGCAGCTTAGAACTTAATGAAAAACTGTTTTTT. Translated: CASSLELNEKLFF.

There are a few counts of this clone. The chain employs TRBV18 and TRBJ1-4, with 10 bases aligning to TRBD1. The CDR3 is 17 residues long. Germline CDR1 reads KGHSH; CDR2 reads LQKENI. The V segment lost 3 bases and the J segment 8 bases; nucleotides outside the gene matches: 12. The CDR3 spells CASSPGQGSEGREKLFF. CDR3 DNA: TGTGCCAGCTCACCGGGACAGGGGTCCGAGGGGAGAGAAAAACTGTTTTTT.

This clone was detected once. The V gene is TRBV6-5, the J gene TRBJ1-2, with D maybe TRBD1 (6 bases). Trimming left V 7 bases short and J 4 bases short, with 13 bases between. The CDR3 is 13 amino acids. Germline CDR1 reads MNHEY; CDR2 reads SVGAGI. The CDR3 DNA reads as TGTGCCAGCACCCAACAGGGACTCTATGGCTACACCTTC. Its protein is CASTQQGLYGYTF.

The rearrangement joins TRBV2 to TRBJ1-1, with D possibly TRBD1 on 5 matching bases. Trimming pared 7 bases from V and 1 base from J, leaving 16 bases between. The V gene's germline CDR1 is SNHLY and CDR2 FYNNEI. This CDR3 has 15 amino acids. This CDR3 is CASTPGEGTNTEAFF. DNA for the CDR3: TGTGCCAGCACCCCCGGAGAGGGGACGAACACTGAAGCTTTCTTT.

V is TRBV3-1 (or the pseudogene TRBV3-2) and J is TRBJ2-6; a weak D match, TRBD1 (6 bases). CDR1 and CDR2 from the germline V gene are LGHDT and YNNKEL (reference sequence). The CDR3 loop spans 17 amino acids. Trimming pared 1 base from V and 0 bases from J, leaving 10 bases between. CDR3 nucleotide sequence: TGTGCCAGCAGCCAAGGGACAGACCACTCTGGGGCCAACGTCCTGACTTTC. Its protein is CASSQGTDHSGANVLTF.

This sequence joins TRBV4-3 and TRBJ2-3; TRBD1 might be the D (5 bases). The CDR3 length is 17 residues. V was pared by 3 bases and J by 0 bases, with 16 bases between. CDR1 is LGHNA and CDR2 is YSLEER in the germline V gene. The CDR3 sequence: CASSHTTASLSTDTQYF. CDR3 nucleotide sequence: TGCGCCAGCAGCCACACGACAGCCTCTCTTAGCACAGATACGCAGTATTTT.

V is TRBV3-1 (or the pseudogene TRBV3-2) and J is TRBJ1-1, with D perhaps matching TRBD1 (6 bases). Germline lookup yields CDR1 LGHDT and CDR2 YNNKEL (reference sequence). The CDR3 sequence is 13 residues long. V lost 4 bases and J lost 3, with 9 bases in between. Written as DNA, the CDR3 is TGTGCCAGCAGCCGGGGGGCCGACACTGAAGCTTTCTTT. Protein product: CASSRGADTEAFF.

This chain connects TRBV5-1 to TRBJ1-4; 8 bases are shared with TRBD1. Losses at the gene ends were 0 bases for V and 6 bases for J; bases not matched to a gene: 7. CDR1 and CDR2 (germline): SGHRS, YFSETQ. The CDR3 is made up of 16 amino acids. CDR3 DNA sequence: TGCGCCAGCAGCTTGGGGCAGGGGGCGCGTGATGAAAAACTGTTTTTT. Translated, it gives CASSLGQGARDEKLFF.

V usage is TRBV5-5 and J usage is TRBJ1-6, with 9 positions matching TRBD1. Per germline, CDR1 SGHKS and CDR2 YYEKEE (reference sequence). The ends lost 4 bases at V and 9 bases at J; junction bases unmatched: 5. The length of the CDR3 is 14 residues. The CDR3 sequence is CASSVGQGGSPLHF. In DNA, the CDR3 is TGTGCCAGCAGCGTGGGACAGGGTGGTTCACCCCTCCACTTT.

CDR3 residues: CASSPYPNEQYF. The CDR3 region has the DNA TGTGCCAGCAGCCCCTACCCTAACGAGCAGTACTTC. The V and J genes are TRBV3-1 (or the pseudogene TRBV3-2) and TRBJ2-7; no definite D call. Germline assignment: CDR1 LGHDT and CDR2 YNNKEL (reference sequence). This CDR3 is built from 12 residues. Trimming pared 4 bases from V and 5 bases from J, leaving 9 bases between.

The V call is TRBV28, the J call TRBJ2-1, with 9 bases matching TRBD1. Per the germline V gene, CDR1 is MDHEN and CDR2 is SYDVKM. V shed 1 base and J 2 bases; nucleotides not matched to a gene: 18. The CDR3 is 21 residues long. The CDR3 reads CASSLSAGGTGRLLAYNEQFF. DNA of the CDR3: TGTGCCAGCAGTTTATCCGCCGGGGGGACAGGGCGCCTATTAGCCTACAATGAGCAGTTCTTC.

V and J are TRBV30 and TRBJ1-3; the match to TRBD1 covers 8 bases. The V gene's germline CDR1 is GTSNPN and CDR2 SVGIG (reference sequence). The CDR3 is 14 residues long. The CDR3 reads CAGEGRGLGNTIYF. The CDR3 coding sequence is TGTGCGGGGGAGGGCAGGGGGCTTGGAAACACCATATATTTT.

This CDR3 reads CASSINPTGANSPLHF. The CDR3, as DNA: TGTGCCAGCAGCATAAATCCGACAGGGGCGAATTCACCCCTCCACTTT. The rearrangement uses TRBV5-6 and TRBJ1-6, with 8 bases identical to TRBD1. CDR1 SGHDT and CDR2 YYEEEE come from the germline V gene. The trim removed 4 bases at V and 7 bases at J, leaving 10 bases unmatched. The length of the CDR3 is 16 residues.

This clone has more than one count but fewer than ten. The chain uses TRBV28 and TRBJ1-6; possible D gene TRBD1, 5 bases. CDR1 and CDR2 from the germline V gene are MDHEN and SYDVKM. This CDR3 is 15 amino acids long. The ends were cut back, 10 bases at V and 0 bases at J, with 13 bases in the middle. The CDR3 coding sequence is TGTGCCACCCTGCGGGGGGGCTCCTATAATTCACCCCTCCACTTT. Translation gives CATLRGGSYNSPLHF.

This chain links TRBV7-2 with TRBJ1-2, with D perhaps matching TRBD1 (5 bases). The CDR3 length is 19 residues. V lost 3 bases and J 7 bases, leaving 30 bases between the germline ends. CDR1 SGHTA and CDR2 FQGNSA come from the germline V gene. In DNA form, the CDR3 reads TGTGCCAGCAGCTTTCACCCCTCAGCTGGATTGGGACTGCGTGGTGGCTACACCTTC. It encodes CASSFHPSAGLGLRGGYTF.

This clone turned up a few times. Here the CDR3 reads CASSLDPFGGSPLHF. CDR3 nucleotides: TGTGCCAGCAGCTTAGACCCGTTTGGGGGTTCACCCCTCCACTTT. V gene TRBV7-2 combines with J gene TRBJ1-6; TRBD1 might be the D (5 bases). The CDR3 totals 15 residues. Trimming pared 1 base from V and 9 bases from J, leaving 13 bases between. Germline V gives CDR1 SGHTA, CDR2 FQGNSA.

This sequence joins TRBV28 and TRBJ2-7, with 10 bases fitting TRBD2. Germline V gene sequence: CDR1 MDHEN, CDR2 SYDVKM. This CDR3 comprises 17 residues. The ends lost 4 bases at V and 2 bases at J; junction bases unmatched: 11. The CDR3 DNA reads TGTGCCAGCAGTTCCCACGGTAGCGGGAGGAGTCCCTACGAGCAGTACTTC. Protein sequence: CASSSHGSGRSPYEQYF.